A single sample is the source of the 21 T cell receptor beta chains below, sequenced in a study of CD8+ T cells in alopecia areata. TCR sequencing used cDNA made by reverse transcription of extracted RNA. Clones were read by immunoSEQ multiplex PCR, and TCRdb kept only the in-frame ones, dropping some. Counted here are about 150,000 clones, over 80% occurring once; the ten biggest clones make up roughly 16%. The starting material was CD8+ T cells sorted from blood, obtained at week 0. Receptor source: a human donor with alopecia areata.

This rearrangement joins TRBV28 to TRBJ2-5, with 8 bases that match TRBD2. The end of the DNA is better explained by TRBJ2-7, so the J call may be wrong. CDR1 is MDHEN and CDR2 is SYDVKM in the germline V gene. The length of the CDR3 is 13 residues. CDR3 coding DNA: TGTGCCACCTCGGGGGGGACTTCCTACGAGCAGTACTTC. Translating gives CATSGGTSYEQYF.

The J gene is TRBJ2-1, the V gene TRBV11-2, with TRBD2 as a possible D gene (6 bases). Germline-derived CDR1 and CDR2 are SGHAT and FQNNGV. With 2 bases removed from V and 8 bases from J, the gap between germline ends came to 10 bases. The CDR3 runs 13 residues. This chain's CDR3 is CASSLTSFDEQFF. CDR3 nucleotides: TGTGCCAGCAGCTTAACTAGCTTCGATGAGCAGTTCTTC.

This clone was seen once. The chain links TRBV28 to TRBJ2-7, with 7 bases that match TRBD1. This CDR3 has 17 residues. The J segment lost 4 bases and the V segment lost 5 bases, leaving 17 bases of the junction unmatched. Germline-derived CDR1 and CDR2 are MDHEN and SYDVKM. CDR3 residues: CASSGRRDRQTSYEQYF. CDR3 bases: TGTGCCAGCAGTGGACGCAGGGACAGACAAACTAGTTACGAGCAGTACTTC.

This sequence joins TRBV5-4 and TRBJ2-1, with 10 bases that match TRBD2. The CDR3 contains 17 residues. The germline V gene has CDR1 SGHNT and CDR2 YYREEE (reference sequence). V shed 0 bases, J shed 1 base, and the junction held 4 bases outside the gene matches. Written as DNA, the CDR3 is TGTGCCAGCAGCTTGGTAAGCGGGAGGGCGTCCTACAATGAGCAGTTCTTC. Its translation: CASSLVSGRASYNEQFF.

As regards this clone: Additional DNA sequences in this sample encode the identical CDR3. The chain has TRBV29-1 and TRBJ1-2, with D unclear. This CDR3 has 10 residues. Germline V lookup: CDR1 SQVTM, CDR2 ANQGSEA. The V end lost 0 bases, the J end lost 5 bases, and 1 base lay between the germline ends. Here the CDR3 reads CSVEEYGYTF. The CDR3 DNA reads as TGCAGCGTTGAAGAGTATGGCTACACCTTC.

The rearrangement uses TRBV6-5 and TRBJ2-7, with 9 bases lining up with TRBD1. Trimming cost V 7 bases and J 6 bases; bases outside gene matches: 10. The germline gives CDR1 MNHEY, CDR2 SVGAGI. The CDR3 extends over 14 amino acids. The CDR3 protein is CASNLPGQGGEQYF. The CDR3 region has the DNA TGTGCCAGCAACCTCCCGGGACAGGGAGGCGAGCAGTACTTC.

V usage is TRBV10-3 and J usage is TRBJ2-7; D might be TRBD1 (6 bases). Germline V gene lookup returns CDR1 ENHRY and CDR2 SYGVKD. This CDR3 has 15 amino acids. V was pared by 3 bases and J by 3 bases, with 15 bases between. The CDR3: CAISDGQTMLYEQYF. CDR3 nucleotides: TGTGCCATCAGTGATGGACAGACAATGCTCTACGAGCAGTACTTC.

The chain has TRBV4-2 and TRBJ2-1; 10 nucleotides align to TRBD2. The trim removed 8 bases at V and 7 bases at J, leaving 8 bases unmatched. Germline lookup yields CDR1 LGHNA and CDR2 YNFKEQ. The CDR3 spans 14 residues. CDR3 sequence: CASGLSGRGNEQFF. In nucleotides, the CDR3 is TGTGCCAGCGGCCTCAGCGGGAGGGGGAATGAGCAGTTCTTC.

V is TRBV4-1 and J is TRBJ2-1, with 8 nucleotides matching TRBD2. After removal of 1 base from V and 3 bases from J, the junction contained 5 bases not matched to a gene. The CDR3 loop spans 16 amino acids. Per the germline V gene, CDR1 is MGHRA and CDR2 is YSYEKL. CDR3 DNA: TGCGCCAGCAGCCAAGGGCCGGGACTAGGCTACAATGAGCAGTTCTTC. Amino acids: CASSQGPGLGYNEQFF.

The genes are TRBV7-9 and TRBJ2-7; either TRBD1 or TRBD2 may supply D (6 bases each). Trimming stripped 5 bases from V and 4 bases from J, with 24 bases between. The CDR3 sequence is 17 residues long. Germline V gene lookup returns CDR1 SEHNR and CDR2 FQNEAQ (reference sequence). CDR3 residues: CASSGAYSRGEQYEQYF. In DNA form, the CDR3 reads TGTGCCAGCAGCGGAGCCTATTCGAGGGGGGAGCAATACGAGCAGTACTTC.

The chain recombines TRBV6-4 with TRBJ2-1, with a weak D call TRBD2 (6 bases). CDR1 and CDR2 (germline): MRHNA, SNTAGT. The V end lost 3 bases, the J end lost 4 bases, and 16 bases lay between the germline ends. The CDR3 is 16 residues long. The CDR3, as DNA: TGTGCCAGCAGTGATTATGCGGACGGGGGATACAATGAGCAGTTCTTC. It encodes CASSDYADGGYNEQFF.

The chain has TRBV4-1 and TRBJ1-2, with D maybe TRBD1 (5 bases). V shed 1 base and J shed 3 bases, with 6 bases lying between them. The CDR3 has 13 amino acids. CDR1 and CDR2 (germline): MGHRA, YSYEKL. In DNA form, the CDR3 reads TGCGCCAGCAGCCAAGGGGGGGACTATGGCTACACCTTC. This encodes CASSQGGDYGYTF.

This chain links TRBV27 with TRBJ2-2; possible D gene TRBD2, 6 bases. This CDR3 has 14 residues. The germline gives CDR1 MNHEY, CDR2 SMNVEV (reference sequence). Trimming left V 5 bases short and J 2 bases short, with 9 bases between. CDR3 coding DNA: TGTGCCAGCAGTCTTAGCGGAAACACCGGGGAGCTGTTTTTT. It translates to CASSLSGNTGELFF.

The chain joins TRBV27 to TRBJ2-7; 7 bases agree with TRBD2. Germline V gives CDR1 MNHEY, CDR2 SMNVEV (reference sequence). The CDR3 is 14 residues long. The trim removed 6 bases at V and 2 bases at J, leaving 7 bases unmatched. The CDR3 here is CASSPSGPTYEQYF. The DNA for the CDR3 is TGTGCCAGCAGCCCTAGCGGTCCTACCTACGAGCAGTACTTC.

CDR3 region: CASSSPTGRGTEAFF. As DNA, the CDR3 is TGTGCCAGCAGTTCCCCGACAGGGAGAGGAACTGAAGCTTTCTTT. The V gene is TRBV27, the J gene TRBJ1-1; 7 positions agree with TRBD1. The CDR3 has 15 residues. V was clipped by 4 bases and J by 5 bases; unmatched bases: 10. Looked up from germline, CDR1 is MNHEY and CDR2 is SMNVEV (reference sequence).

This chain joins TRBV7-8 and TRBJ1-5; 10 bases are shared with TRBD1. The V segment lost 3 bases and the J segment 5 bases; nucleotides outside the gene matches: 4. This CDR3 has 15 residues. Germline CDR1 SGHVS, CDR2 FQNEAQ. CDR3 sequence reads: CASSFRDRGDQPQHF. The CDR3 bases are TGTGCCAGCAGCTTCCGGGACAGGGGCGATCAGCCCCAGCATTTT.

The table lists this clone with a count of one. J is TRBJ1-4 and V is TRBV4-1; D ambiguous. This CDR3 has 15 amino acids. V lost 4 bases to trimming and J lost 0 bases, with 9 bases between them. Germline CDR1 and CDR2: MGHRA and YSYEKL. CDR3 DNA: TGCGCCAGCAGCCTCCGGCTCGCAACTAATGAAAAACTGTTTTTT. Protein: CASSLRLATNEKLFF.

The rearrangement links TRBV30 to TRBJ1-1, with a possible D match to TRBD1 (5 bases). V gave up 4 bases and J gave up 4 bases, with 7 bases separating them. This CDR3 has 11 amino acids. Germline assignment: CDR1 GTSNPN and CDR2 SVGIG (reference sequence). The chain's CDR3 is CAWNQGTEAFF. Written as DNA, the CDR3 is TGTGCCTGGAATCAGGGCACTGAAGCTTTCTTT.

J is TRBJ2-2 and V is TRBV7-8; no definite D call. CDR3 length: 16 amino acids. The germline gives CDR1 SGHVS, CDR2 FQNEAQ. Trimming took 5 bases from V and 4 from J, leaving 17 bases between them. The CDR3 reads CASSPRGRAPTGELFF. CDR3 DNA: TGTGCCAGCAGCCCTAGAGGTCGGGCTCCCACCGGGGAGCTGTTTTTT. Filled out from reference TRBV7-8 and TRBJ2-2, the complete variable domain reads GAGVSQSPRYKVAKRGQDVALRCDPISGHVSLFWYQQALGQGPEFLTYFQNEAQLDKSGLPSDRFFAERPEGSVSTLKIQRTQQEDSAVYLCASSPRGRAPTGELFFGEGSRLTVL.

CDR3 region: CASSHGSEAFF. The CDR3 DNA sequence: TGTGCCAGCAGTCATGGGAGTGAAGCTTTCTTT. The chain has TRBV6-6 and TRBJ1-1; D unresolved. The CDR3 extends over 11 amino acids. Trimming removed 5 bases from V and 7 bases from J, with 8 bases in between. Germline V CDR1 and CDR2: MNHNY, SVGAGI (reference sequence).

The chain recombines TRBV28 with TRBJ2-3; the D is unclear. The germline gives CDR1 MDHEN, CDR2 SYDVKM. V was cut by 7 bases and J by 0 bases, with 8 bases left in between. CDR3 length: 13 residues. CDR3 amino acids: CASNRLSTDTQYF. In DNA, the CDR3 is TGTGCCAGCAACCGGCTGAGCACAGATACGCAGTATTTT.